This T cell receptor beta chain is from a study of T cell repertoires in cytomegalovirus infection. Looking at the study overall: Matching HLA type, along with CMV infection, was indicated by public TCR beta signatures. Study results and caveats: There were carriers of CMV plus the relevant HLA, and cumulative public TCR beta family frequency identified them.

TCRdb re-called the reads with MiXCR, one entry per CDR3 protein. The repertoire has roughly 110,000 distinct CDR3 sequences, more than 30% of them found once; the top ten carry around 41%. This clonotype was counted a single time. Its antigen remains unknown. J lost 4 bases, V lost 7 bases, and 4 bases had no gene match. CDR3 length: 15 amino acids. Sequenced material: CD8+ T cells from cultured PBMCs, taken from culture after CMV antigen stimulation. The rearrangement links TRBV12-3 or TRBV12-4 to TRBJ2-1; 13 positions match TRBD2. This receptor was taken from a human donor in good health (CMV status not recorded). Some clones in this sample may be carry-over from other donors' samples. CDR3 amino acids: CASNLGLAGYNEQFF. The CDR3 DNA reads TGTGCCAGCAACTTGGGACTAGCGGGGTACAATGAGCAGTTCTTC.